This T cell receptor (beta chain) originates from a study of CD8 T cells in ankylosing spondylitis (dated by TCRdb to 2016 to 2017). About the investigation overall: The study set out to find disease-linked TCR variants by profiling T cell receptor beta repertoires in ankylosing spondylitis patients and healthy donors. Peripheral blood was sampled, and synovial fluid was also collected from ankylosing spondylitis patients. In total, the full study cohort was made up of some 110 healthy donors and 25 or so ankylosing spondylitis patients. General findings and caveats noted by the study authors: In peripheral blood, the disease-linked clones were found at relatively low frequencies and had a CD8+ phenotype. According to the report, matched synovial fluid samples from ankylosing spondylitis patients were significantly enriched for the disease-linked clones. Some motif variants were previously reported in synovial fluid and blood of reactive arthritis patients, suggesting common disease-initiation mechanisms. Blood from ankylosing spondylitis patients appeared to be characterized by a TCR beta motif made up of under ten highly homologous amino acid variants.

The run used an Illumina HiSeq 2500. Quantitative 5'-RACE with molecular barcodes was used to prepare TCR beta libraries. As for how the authors treated the data: Disease-linked TCR variants were identified with a new computational method built on a probabilistic model of VDJ rearrangement. Using fastp trimming at Q25 and MiXCR clonotype assembly, TCRdb reanalyzed the public sequencing data and kept in-frame beta chains. A single entry per CDR3 protein holds the most common genes and DNA from its merged rows. The V and J calls were determined by TCRdb, not by the authors. This sample gives around 490,000 distinct CDR3 sequences in total; less than 6% of them show up just once. 3% to 4% of the sample comes from the top ten. In the case of this clonotype: Its target antigen remains unknown. No base quality values were provided; no much bigger clone lies one nucleotide off.

According to the germline V gene (reference sequence), CDR1 reads MNHEY and CDR2 reads SMNVEV. V loses 2 bases of germline sequence and J loses 4 bases, and the interval between the two ends is 17 bases. The CDR3 spans 16 residues, from the cysteine through the phenylalanine. Only the CDR3 DNA stays, 48 bases, in frame from base 1. The rearrangement combines TRBV27 with TRBJ2-5; a tentative D match to TRBD2 spans 7 bases. The sample comprised blood, either unsorted or a sorted T cell fraction (not recorded which). This TCR came from a male donor with ankylosing spondylitis. The DNA sequence is given as TGTGCCAGCAGTTTAAGAGCATGGGGGGGCCGAGAGACCCAGTACTTC. Its translation is CASSLRAWGGRETQYF.